This TCR beta chain was recovered during a study of blood T cell repertoires in COVID-19. Original processing methods: Scientists estimated how many nucleated cells there were by amplifying reference gene primers. Libraries were prepared by immunoSEQ multiplex PCR; TCRdb keeps only in-frame clonotypes and omits some of them. That table gives V, J and clone size, and the DNA gave D and trimming. The sample lists roughly 300,000 clones; over 75% were seen once. Germline CDR1 and CDR2: LGHDT and YNNKEL (reference sequence). The CDR3 consists of 17 residues. The ends lost 0 bases at V and 0 bases at J; junction bases unmatched: 7.

The sample consisted of peripheral blood. The rearrangement joins TRBV3-1 (or the pseudogene TRBV3-2) to TRBJ2-7, with 8 bases lining up with TRBD2. The receptor's source is a man between 18 and 29 years old with active or convalescent COVID-19. The CDR3 region has the DNA TGTGCCAGCAGCCAAGATTCTATAGCGGGGAGCTCCTACGAGCAGTACTTC. The encoded protein is CASSQDSIAGSSYEQYF.